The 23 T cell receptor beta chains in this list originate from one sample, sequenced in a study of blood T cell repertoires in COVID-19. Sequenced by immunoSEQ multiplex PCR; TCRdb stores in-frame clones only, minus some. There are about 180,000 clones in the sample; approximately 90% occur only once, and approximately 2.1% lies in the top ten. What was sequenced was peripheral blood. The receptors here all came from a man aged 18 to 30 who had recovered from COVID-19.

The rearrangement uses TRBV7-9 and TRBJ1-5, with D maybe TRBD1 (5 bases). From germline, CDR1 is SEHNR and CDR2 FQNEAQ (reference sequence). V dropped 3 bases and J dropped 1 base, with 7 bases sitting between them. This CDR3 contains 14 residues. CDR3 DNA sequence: TGTGCCAGCAGCTTCTCAGGGAGCAATCAGCCCCAGCATTTT. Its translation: CASSFSGSNQPQHF.

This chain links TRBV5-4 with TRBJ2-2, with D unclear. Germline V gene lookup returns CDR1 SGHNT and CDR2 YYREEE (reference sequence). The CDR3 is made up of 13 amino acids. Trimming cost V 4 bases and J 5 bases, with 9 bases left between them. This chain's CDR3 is CASSLFVTGELFF. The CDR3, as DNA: TGTGCCAGCAGCCTGTTTGTTACCGGGGAGCTGTTTTTT. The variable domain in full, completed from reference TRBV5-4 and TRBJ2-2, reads ETGVTQSPTHLIKTRGQQVTLRCSSQSGHNTVSWYQQALGQGPQFIFQYYREEENGRGNFPPRFSGLQFPNYSSELNVNALELDDSALYLCASSLFVTGELFFGEGSRLTVL.

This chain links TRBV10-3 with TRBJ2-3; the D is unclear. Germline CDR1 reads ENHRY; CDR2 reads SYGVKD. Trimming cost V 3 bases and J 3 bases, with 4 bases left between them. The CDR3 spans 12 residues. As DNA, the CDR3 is TGTGCCATCAGTGACGTTACAGATACGCAGTATTTT. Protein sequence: CAISDVTDTQYF.

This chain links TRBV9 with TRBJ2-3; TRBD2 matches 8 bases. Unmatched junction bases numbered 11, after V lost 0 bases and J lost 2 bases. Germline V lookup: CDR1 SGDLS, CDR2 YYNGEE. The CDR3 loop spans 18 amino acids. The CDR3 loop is CASSVVPSGAGDTDTQYF. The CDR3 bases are TGTGCCAGCAGCGTAGTCCCCTCTGGAGCGGGAGACACAGATACGCAGTATTTT.

This CDR3 reads CASSSTSRGLGTEAFF. The CDR3 nucleotides are TGCGCCAGCAGCTCAACGAGCAGGGGGCTTGGAACTGAAGCTTTCTTT. This rearrangement joins TRBV5-1 to TRBJ1-1, with TRBD1 matching over 8 bases. Trimming at V came to 3 bases and at J to 5 bases, leaving 12 bases not matched to a gene. This CDR3 region has 16 residues. Germline V gene lookup returns CDR1 SGHRS and CDR2 YFSETQ.

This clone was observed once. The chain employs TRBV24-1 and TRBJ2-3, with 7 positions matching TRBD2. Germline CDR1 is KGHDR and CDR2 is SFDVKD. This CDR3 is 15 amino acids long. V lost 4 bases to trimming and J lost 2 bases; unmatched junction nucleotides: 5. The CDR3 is CATSDQRDSTDTQYF. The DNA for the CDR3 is TGTGCCACCAGTGACCAGCGGGACTCCACAGATACGCAGTATTTT.

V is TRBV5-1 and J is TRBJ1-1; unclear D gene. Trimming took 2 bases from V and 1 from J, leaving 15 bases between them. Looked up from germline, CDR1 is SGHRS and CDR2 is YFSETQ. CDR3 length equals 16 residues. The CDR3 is CASSFGVVKGNTEAFF. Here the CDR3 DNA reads TGCGCCAGCAGCTTCGGGGTAGTAAAGGGGAACACTGAAGCTTTCTTT. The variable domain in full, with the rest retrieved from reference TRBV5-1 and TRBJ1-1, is KAGVTQTPRYLIKTRGQQVTLSCSPISGHRSVSWYQQTPGQGLQFLFEYFSETQRNKGNFPGRFSGRQFSNSRSEMNVSTLELGDSALYLCASSFGVVKGNTEAFFGQGTRLTVV.

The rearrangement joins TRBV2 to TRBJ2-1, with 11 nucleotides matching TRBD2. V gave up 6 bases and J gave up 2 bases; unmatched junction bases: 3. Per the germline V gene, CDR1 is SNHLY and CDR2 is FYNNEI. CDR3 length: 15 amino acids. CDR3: CASSPTSGTYNEQFF. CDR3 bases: TGTGCCAGCAGCCCGACTAGCGGGACCTACAATGAGCAGTTCTTC.

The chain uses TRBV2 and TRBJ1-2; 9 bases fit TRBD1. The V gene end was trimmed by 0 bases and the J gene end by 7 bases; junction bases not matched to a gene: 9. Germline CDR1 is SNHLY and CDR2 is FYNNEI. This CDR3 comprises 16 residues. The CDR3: CASSEAAGTGPFGYTF. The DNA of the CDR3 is TGTGCCAGCAGTGAAGCGGCCGGGACAGGGCCATTTGGCTACACCTTC.

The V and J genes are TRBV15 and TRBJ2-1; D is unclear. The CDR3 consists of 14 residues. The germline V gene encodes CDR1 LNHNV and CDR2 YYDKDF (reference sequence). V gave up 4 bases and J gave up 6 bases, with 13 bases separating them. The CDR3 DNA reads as TGTGCCACCAGCATATCTAGAACGGGCAATGAGCAGTTCTTC. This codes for CATSISRTGNEQFF.

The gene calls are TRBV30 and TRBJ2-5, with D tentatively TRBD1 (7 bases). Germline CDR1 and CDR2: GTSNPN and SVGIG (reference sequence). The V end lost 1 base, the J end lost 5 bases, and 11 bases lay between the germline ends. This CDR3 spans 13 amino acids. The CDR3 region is CAWSGDSGETQYF. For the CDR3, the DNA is TGTGCCTGGAGTGGGGACAGCGGGGAGACCCAGTACTTC.

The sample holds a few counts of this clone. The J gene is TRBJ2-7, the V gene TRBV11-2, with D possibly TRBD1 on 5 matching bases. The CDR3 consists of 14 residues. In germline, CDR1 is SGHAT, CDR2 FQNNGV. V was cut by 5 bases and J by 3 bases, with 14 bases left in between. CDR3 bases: TGTGCCAGCAGCACTAACCTAGGGGACTACGAGCAGTACTTC. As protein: CASSTNLGDYEQYF.

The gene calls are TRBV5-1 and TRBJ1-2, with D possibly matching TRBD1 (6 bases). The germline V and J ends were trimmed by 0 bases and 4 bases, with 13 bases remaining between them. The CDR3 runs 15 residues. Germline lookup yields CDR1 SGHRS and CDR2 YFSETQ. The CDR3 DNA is TGCGCCAGCAGCTTGGATTGGGGGGGCTCCTATGGCTACACCTTC. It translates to CASSLDWGGSYGYTF.

The CDR3 nucleotides are TGTGCCAGCAGCGTCTTGACTAGCGGGGGCCTCTACGAGCAGTACTTC. Translation: CASSVLTSGGLYEQYF. The chain couples TRBV7-8 to TRBJ2-7; 12 bases are shared with TRBD2. This CDR3 is 16 amino acids long. The V gene's germline CDR1 is SGHVS and CDR2 FQNEAQ. Losses at the gene ends were 5 bases for V and 3 bases for J; bases not matched to a gene: 8.

Written as DNA, the CDR3 is TGTGCCAGCAGTTCGTCCCGGGTAGCGGGAGAGGGGGGCTCCTACAATGAGCAGTTCTTC. This translates into CASSSSRVAGEGGSYNEQFF. This rearrangement joins TRBV27 to TRBJ2-1, with TRBD2 identical over 9 bases. This CDR3 is 20 amino acids long. J lost 0 bases, V lost 4 bases, and 16 bases had no gene match. CDR1 and CDR2 from the germline V gene are MNHEY and SMNVEV (reference sequence).

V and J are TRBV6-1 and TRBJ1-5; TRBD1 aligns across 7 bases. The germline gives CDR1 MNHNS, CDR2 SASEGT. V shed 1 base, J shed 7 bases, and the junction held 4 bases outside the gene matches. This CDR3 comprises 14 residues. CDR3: CASSEVTGWQPQHF. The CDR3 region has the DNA TGTGCCAGCAGTGAAGTGACAGGGTGGCAGCCCCAGCATTTT.

The CDR3 protein is CASSGDWTGSTGYTF. As DNA, the CDR3 is TGTGCCAGCAGCGGGGATTGGACAGGGAGTACTGGCTACACCTTC. This rearrangement joins TRBV7-9 to TRBJ1-2, with TRBD1 matching 8 bases. J lost 7 bases, V lost 5 bases, and 12 bases had no gene match. CDR3 length equals 15 residues. In germline, CDR1 is SEHNR, CDR2 FQNEAQ (reference sequence).

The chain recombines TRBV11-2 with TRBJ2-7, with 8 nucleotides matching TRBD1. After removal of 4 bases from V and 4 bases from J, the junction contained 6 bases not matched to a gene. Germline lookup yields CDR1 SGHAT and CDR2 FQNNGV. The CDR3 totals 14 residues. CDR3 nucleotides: TGTGCCAGCAGCTCGGACAGGGTGGCGTACGAGCAGTACTTC. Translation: CASSSDRVAYEQYF. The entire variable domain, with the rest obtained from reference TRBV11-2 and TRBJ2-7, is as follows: EAGVAQSPRYKIIEKRQSVAFWCNPISGHATLYWYQQILGQGPKLLIQFQNNGVVDDSQLPKDRFSAERLKGVDSTLKIQPAKLEDSAVYLCASSSDRVAYEQYFGPGTRLTVT.

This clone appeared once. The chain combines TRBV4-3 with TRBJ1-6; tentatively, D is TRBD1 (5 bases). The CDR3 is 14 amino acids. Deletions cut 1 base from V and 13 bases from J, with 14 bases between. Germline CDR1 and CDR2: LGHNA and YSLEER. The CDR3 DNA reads TGCGCCAGCAGCCAAGCGGAAACACGGGGGCCCCTCCACTTT. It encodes CASSQAETRGPLHF.

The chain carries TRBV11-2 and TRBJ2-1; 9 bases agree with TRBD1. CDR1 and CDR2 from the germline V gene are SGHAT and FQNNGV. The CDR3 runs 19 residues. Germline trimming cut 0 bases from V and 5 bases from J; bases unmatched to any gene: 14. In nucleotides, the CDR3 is TGTGCCAGCAGCTTAGATTGGACAGGGGTCACCAGGGTCGACAATGAGCAGTTCTTC. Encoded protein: CASSLDWTGVTRVDNEQFF.

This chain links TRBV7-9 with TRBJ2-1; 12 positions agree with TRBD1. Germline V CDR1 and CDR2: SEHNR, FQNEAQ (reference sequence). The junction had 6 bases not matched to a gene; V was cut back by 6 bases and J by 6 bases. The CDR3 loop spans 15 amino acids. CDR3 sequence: CASRRGQGAGNEQFF. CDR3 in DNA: TGTGCCAGCAGAAGGGGACAGGGGGCAGGCAATGAGCAGTTCTTC. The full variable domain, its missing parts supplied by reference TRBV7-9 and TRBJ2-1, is DTGVSQNPRHKITKRGQNVTFRCDPISEHNRLYWYRQTLGQGPEFLTYFQNEAQLEKSRLLSDRFSAERPKGSFSTLEIQRTEQGDSAMYLCASRRGQGAGNEQFFGPGTRLTVL.

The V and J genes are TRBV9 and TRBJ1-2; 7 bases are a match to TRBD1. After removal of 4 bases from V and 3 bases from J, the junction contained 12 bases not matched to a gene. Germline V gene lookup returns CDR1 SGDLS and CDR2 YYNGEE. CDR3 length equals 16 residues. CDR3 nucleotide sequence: TGTGCCAGCAGCTCAAGGGGAGCAGGGGGAGACTATGGCTACACCTTC. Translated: CASSSRGAGGDYGYTF. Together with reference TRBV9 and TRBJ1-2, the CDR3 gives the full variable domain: DSGVTQTPKHLITATGQRVTLRCSPRSGDLSVYWYQQSLDQGLQFLIQYYNGEERAKGNILERFSAQQFPDLHSELNLSSLELGDSALYFCASSSRGAGGDYGYTFGSGTRLTVV.

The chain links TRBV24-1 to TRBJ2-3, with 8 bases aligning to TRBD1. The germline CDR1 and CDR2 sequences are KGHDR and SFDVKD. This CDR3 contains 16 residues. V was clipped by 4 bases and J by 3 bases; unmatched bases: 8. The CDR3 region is CATSDPRTGLTDTQYF. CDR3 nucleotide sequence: TGTGCCACCAGTGACCCCCGGACAGGGTTGACAGATACGCAGTATTTT.